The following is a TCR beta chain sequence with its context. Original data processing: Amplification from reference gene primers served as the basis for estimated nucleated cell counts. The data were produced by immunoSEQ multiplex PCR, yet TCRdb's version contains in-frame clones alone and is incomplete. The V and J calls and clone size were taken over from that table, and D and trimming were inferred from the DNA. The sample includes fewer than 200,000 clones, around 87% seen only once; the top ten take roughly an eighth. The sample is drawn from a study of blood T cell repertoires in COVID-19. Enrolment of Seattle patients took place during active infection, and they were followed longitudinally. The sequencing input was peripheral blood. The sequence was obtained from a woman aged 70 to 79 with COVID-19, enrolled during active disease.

The chain's CDR3 is CASSVAPSGSGYEQYF. The CDR3 coding sequence is TGTGCCAGCAGCGTAGCCCCTAGCGGGAGTGGGTACGAGCAGTACTTC. The chain joins TRBV9 to TRBJ2-7; 10 bases line up with TRBD2. Germline CDR1 is SGDLS and CDR2 is YYNGEE. V lost 0 bases and J lost 4; bases outside the gene matches: 7. This CDR3 has 16 amino acids.